This T cell receptor beta chain was obtained from a study of regulatory T cells in long-lasting Graves disease. The study, taken as a whole, reports: With persistent disease, TRBV28, TRBJ1-2 and TRBJ2-5 were the favored segments. Accuracy could have been hurt by small sample size.

Libraries of TCR beta came from iRepertoire HTBI primers plus Arm-PCR of CDR3 regions. TCRdb reprocessed the multiplex PCR reads with MiXCR, giving one entry per CDR3 protein. The sample gives some 500,000 distinct CDR3 sequences, roughly 16% of which show up once; about 25% is in the top ten. Looked up from germline, CDR1 is KGHSH and CDR2 is LQKENI. Deletions cut 3 bases from V and 4 bases from J, with 18 bases between. The CDR3 is 16 amino acids. This clonotype was picked up a small number of times. Its cognate antigen is unknown. Time point in this sample: newly diagnosed GD, antithyroid drugs for less than 3 months. The TCR library was prepared using RNA isolated from PBMCs. Criteria from the American Thyroid Association guidelines were applied to diagnose Graves' disease. The same data also went into a second study, on T cells in Graves' hyperthyroidism and ophthalmopathy. That paper notes: Among clonotypes expanded in thyroid above 0.001, most were also found in blood.

This TCR derives from a woman aged 35-60 years with Graves disease. The sample consisted of peripheral blood mononuclear cells (PBMCs), taken at new diagnosis, from a patient treated with antithyroid drugs. V is TRBV18 and J is TRBJ1-1; D not certain. CDR3 coding DNA: TGTGCCAGCTCACCGGGCCAGCTCACCTTGGGCACTGAAGCTTTCTTT. This sequence encodes CASSPGQLTLGTEAFF.